These 23 T cell receptor beta chains were sequenced from one sample in a study of T cell responses to AZD1222 COVID-19 vaccine. Data came from immunoSEQ multiplex PCR; TCRdb stores just in-frame clones and leaves some out. The sample shows more than 110,000 clones, 90% to 95% of them seen only once. The sample here was peripheral blood, taken on day 0 of AZD1222 vaccination. These receptors all stem from an adult in good health.

V usage is TRBV6-5 and J usage is TRBJ2-5; D is possibly TRBD1 (6 bases). Looked up from germline, CDR1 is MNHEY and CDR2 is SVGAGI. Trimming removed 6 bases from V and 4 bases from J, with 12 bases in between. The CDR3 runs 13 residues. The CDR3 region has the DNA TGTGCCAGCAGAGCCGGGACACCAGAGACCCAGTACTTC. Protein sequence: CASRAGTPETQYF.

The J gene is TRBJ2-3, the V gene TRBV11-2; TRBD2 is a possible D gene (5 bases). Between the trimmed V and J ends, which lost 4 bases and 5 bases, there was a span of 22 bases. The CDR3 contains 17 residues. The germline gives CDR1 SGHAT, CDR2 FQNNGV. The CDR3 loop reads CASSSPLGPSPVDTQYF. The CDR3 region has the DNA TGTGCCAGCAGCTCTCCCCTGGGCCCTAGCCCTGTAGATACGCAGTATTTT.

The V gene is TRBV9, the J gene TRBJ1-2, with D perhaps TRBD1 (5 bases). V gave up 2 bases and J gave up 5 bases, with 16 bases separating them. Germline CDR1 reads SGDLS; CDR2 reads YYNGEE. The CDR3 length is 15 residues. The CDR3 DNA follows: TGTGCCAGCAGCGTCCCTGGGGGTGGATCGTATGGCTACACCTTC. Its protein product is CASSVPGGGSYGYTF.

Points on this clone: The junction differs from germline at one of its ends, possibly a read error. This sequence joins TRBV6-1 and TRBJ1-6; 7 bases line up with TRBD1. Looked up from germline, CDR1 is MNHNS and CDR2 is SASEGT. The CDR3 sequence is 17 residues long. The CDR3 DNA is TGTGCCAGCAGCGAAGGGTTAACAGGGGAATGGAATTCACCCCTCCACTTT. Encoded protein: CASSEGLTGEWNSPLHF.

The CDR3 DNA reads TGTGCCAGCAGTGAGGGGGGGCCAGGCTACGGGGAGCTGTTTTTT. Translation gives CASSEGGPGYGELFF. J is TRBJ2-2 and V is TRBV2; D perhaps matches TRBD2 (7 bases). Germline CDR1 and CDR2: SNHLY and FYNNEI. V was clipped by 3 bases and J by 7 bases, with 15 bases between them. The CDR3 totals 15 residues.

This clone was detected a few times. The junction departs from germline at one end; a sequencing error may be responsible. The chain employs TRBV12-3 or TRBV12-4 and TRBJ1-3, with 9 bases aligning to TRBD1. The CDR3 contains 11 residues. The CDR3 is CASSALGQGRF. The CDR3 region has the DNA TGTGCCAGCAGTGCATTAGGACAGGGGAGGTTT.

The chain recombines TRBV18 with TRBJ1-5; a weak D match, TRBD1 (5 bases). CDR1 and CDR2 from the germline V gene are KGHSH and LQKENI. With 4 bases removed from V and 7 bases from J, the gap between germline ends came to 14 bases. This CDR3 has 14 amino acids. The CDR3 reads CASSQGEVRQPQHF. The CDR3 nucleotides are TGTGCCAGCTCACAAGGGGAGGTCAGGCAGCCCCAGCATTTT.

This rearrangement joins TRBV5-6 to TRBJ1-4; no reliable D call. The germline V and J ends were trimmed by 2 bases and 6 bases, with 8 bases remaining between them. This CDR3 region has 13 residues. Germline values: CDR1 SGHDT, CDR2 YYEEEE. The CDR3 sequence is CASSFGLYEKLFF. The CDR3 DNA follows: TGTGCCAGCAGCTTCGGTCTGTATGAAAAACTGTTTTTT.

The J gene is TRBJ1-5, the V gene TRBV18; D not certain. This CDR3 has 18 amino acids. The germline CDR1 and CDR2 sequences are KGHSH and LQKENI. The ends were cut back, 4 bases at V and 1 base at J, with 20 bases in the middle. The CDR3 sequence: CASSQTPPGVLSNQPQHF. Written as DNA, the CDR3 is TGTGCCAGCTCACAAACCCCACCCGGGGTATTAAGCAATCAGCCCCAGCATTTT.

The gene calls are TRBV7-9 and TRBJ2-7; the D gene is possibly TRBD2 (7 bases). CDR3 length: 14 amino acids. V lost 7 bases and J lost 2, with 15 bases in between. Germline CDR1 SEHNR, CDR2 FQNEAQ (reference sequence). The CDR3 protein is CASTSAGAAYEQYF. CDR3 coding DNA: TGTGCCAGCACCTCCGCGGGGGCCGCCTACGAGCAGTACTTC.

The V gene is TRBV12-3 or TRBV12-4, the J gene TRBJ2-2; D call uncertain. The CDR3 is 12 amino acids. The V and J ends lost 4 bases and 5 bases respectively, with 5 bases between them. The CDR3 loop is CASSSGTGELFF. CDR3 bases: TGTGCCAGCAGTTCCGGAACCGGGGAGCTGTTTTTT.

This chain joins TRBV2 and TRBJ1-3; 10 bases align to TRBD1. The CDR3 is 15 amino acids. The V segment lost 4 bases and the J segment 3 bases; nucleotides outside the gene matches: 3. Germline CDR1 and CDR2: SNHLY and FYNNEI. CDR3 in DNA: TGTGCCAGCAGTGGGGGGACAGGGGTTGGAAACACCATATATTTT. Residues: CASSGGTGVGNTIYF.

The sample holds one count of this clone. The chain links TRBV6-5 to TRBJ2-5, with D perhaps matching TRBD1 (6 bases). Trimming left V 6 bases short and J 3 bases short, with 17 bases between. The CDR3 extends over 15 amino acids. Germline loops: CDR1 MNHEY, CDR2 SVGAGI. The CDR3 sequence is CASRYNVWTEETQYF. Written as DNA, the CDR3 is TGTGCCAGCAGGTATAACGTTTGGACAGAAGAGACCCAGTACTTC.

This clone was observed a single time. The chain combines TRBV28 with TRBJ1-2; 7 bases align to TRBD1. Germline V CDR1 and CDR2: MDHEN, SYDVKM. The CDR3 runs 14 residues. The ends lost 3 bases at V and 4 bases at J; junction bases unmatched: 5. CDR3 sequence (DNA): TGTGCCAGCAGTTTTGGGACAGTCTCCTATGGCTACACCTTC. Its protein product is CASSFGTVSYGYTF.

The chain is built from TRBV4-3 and TRBJ2-2, with a weak D call TRBD1 (6 bases). From germline, CDR1 is LGHNA and CDR2 YSLEER. There are 20 residues in the CDR3. Trimming cost V 3 bases and J 5 bases, with 28 bases left between them. CDR3: CASSHLPGQPATDATGELFF. The CDR3 coding sequence is TGCGCCAGCAGCCACCTACCGGGACAACCCGCAACCGACGCAACCGGGGAGCTGTTTTTT.

The chain employs TRBV28 and TRBJ2-7; 10 nucleotides line up with TRBD1. The CDR3 contains 15 residues. CDR1 is MDHEN, CDR2 SYDVKM, per germline. Trimming removed 5 bases from V and 5 bases from J; junction bases left unmatched: 9. The CDR3 DNA is TGTGCCAGCAGTAAGGGACAGGGGTATTTCGACGAGCAGTACTTC. Protein sequence: CASSKGQGYFDEQYF.

The genes are TRBV27 and TRBJ2-1; 7 bases match TRBD2. V trimming: 2 bases; J trimming: 9 bases; junction bases outside the gene matches: 4. This CDR3 region has 13 residues. Per the germline V gene, CDR1 is MNHEY and CDR2 is SMNVEV (reference sequence). The CDR3 here is CASSLGTISEQFF. CDR3 coding DNA: TGTGCCAGCAGTTTAGGGACTATCAGTGAGCAGTTCTTC.

J is TRBJ1-6 and V is TRBV11-2, with D possibly TRBD1 on 6 matching bases. Germline assignment: CDR1 SGHAT and CDR2 FQNNGV. The ends were cut back, 2 bases at V and 7 bases at J, with 21 bases in the middle. CDR3 length: 18 amino acids. CDR3 bases: TGTGCCAGCAGCTTAAGGTTGGGGACGACAGGACGCAATTCACCCCTCCACTTT. Its protein is CASSLRLGTTGRNSPLHF. Full variable domain (remainder filled in from reference TRBV11-2 and TRBJ1-6): EAGVAQSPRYKIIEKRQSVAFWCNPISGHATLYWYQQILGQGPKLLIQFQNNGVVDDSQLPKDRFSAERLKGVDSTLKIQPAKLEDSAVYLCASSLRLGTTGRNSPLHFGNGTRLTVT.

The chain uses TRBV29-1 and TRBJ2-3; possibly TRBD2 for D (6 bases). The CDR3 is made up of 17 amino acids. Deletions cut 1 base from V and 2 bases from J, with 19 bases between. The V gene's germline CDR1 is SQVTM and CDR2 ANQGSEA. The CDR3 loop reads CSVEVWESRGITDTQYF. In nucleotides, the CDR3 is TGCAGCGTTGAAGTTTGGGAATCCCGGGGGATCACAGATACGCAGTATTTT.

The chain employs TRBV7-9 and TRBJ2-7, with 10 bases matching TRBD1. The CDR3 sequence is 12 residues long. Trimming cost V 11 bases and J 3 bases; bases outside gene matches: 4. Looked up from germline, CDR1 is SEHNR and CDR2 is FQNEAQ (reference sequence). In nucleotides, the CDR3 is TGTGCCTATAGGGACAGGGGCTACGAGCAGTACTTC. Residues: CAYRDRGYEQYF.

This clone was seen just once. V is TRBV29-1 and J is TRBJ1-1; unclear D gene. This CDR3 contains 12 residues. The germline V gene has CDR1 SQVTM and CDR2 ANQGSEA. V gave up 4 bases and J gave up 4 bases, with 10 bases separating them. For the CDR3, the DNA is TGCAGCGTTGTGAGAGTTGGCACTGAAGCTTTCTTT. Translated: CSVVRVGTEAFF.

The rearrangement joins TRBV6-5 to TRBJ1-5; 7 nucleotides agree with TRBD1. The CDR3 is made up of 15 amino acids. Germline V gives CDR1 MNHEY, CDR2 SVGAGI. The junction had 7 bases not matched to a gene; V was cut back by 6 bases and J by 2 bases. CDR3 nucleotide sequence: TGTGCCAGCAGAGGTACAGGGGACGGCAATCAGCCCCAGCATTTT. This gives the protein CASRGTGDGNQPQHF.

The chain uses TRBV6-1 and TRBJ1-2; D gene unclear. The V gene lost 3 bases and the J gene lost 8 bases, with 10 bases spanning the gap. Germline V gene lookup returns CDR1 MNHNS and CDR2 SASEGT. CDR3 length equals 12 residues. For the CDR3, the DNA is TGTGCCAGCAGTGACCTCAGGTGGGGCTACACCTTC. This codes for CASSDLRWGYTF.